This T cell receptor beta chain was sequenced for a study of T cell changes during pregnancy in multiple sclerosis. The repertoire was sequenced with immunoSEQ multiplex PCR; TCRdb's copy has only in-frame clones and lacks some. The table lists about 44,000 clones, about 96% of them singletons, with roughly 0.9% in the top ten. Germline V gene data show CDR1 as SNHLY and CDR2 as FYNNEI. The length of the CDR3 is 14 residues. V shed 1 base and J shed 5 bases, with 10 bases lying between them. This sequence originates from a female donor with multiple sclerosis, enrolled in a pregnancy study. The V gene is TRBV2, the J gene TRBJ2-3; D perhaps matches TRBD2 (6 bases). Sequences were derived from peripheral blood, sampled in the second trimester of pregnancy. This CDR3 reads CASSEDGRGDTQYF. The CDR3 nucleotides are TGTGCCAGCAGTGAAGATGGGCGGGGAGATACGCAGTATTTT.